The 30 T cell receptor beta chains reported below all come from one sample, sequenced in a study of blood T cell repertoires in COVID-19. Sequencing was performed with immunoSEQ multiplex PCR; in TCRdb, only in-frame clones are kept and a portion is missing. This sample has about 240,000 clones; approximately 83% occur once, and the top ten carry approximately 10%. The sample was peripheral blood. These receptors were collected from a woman older than 75 with acute or convalescent COVID-19.

The chain joins TRBV2 to TRBJ1-3, with 9 bases aligning to TRBD1. V lost 6 bases and J lost 4; bases outside the gene matches: 1. Germline V gene data show CDR1 as SNHLY and CDR2 as FYNNEI. This CDR3 is built from 13 residues. The CDR3 coding sequence is TGTGCCAGCAGAACAGGGGGCGGAAACACCATATATTTT. Its translation: CASRTGGGNTIYF.

The chain is built from TRBV7-8 and TRBJ1-3; 7 bases agree with TRBD1. CDR3 size: 14 residues. The trim removed 2 bases at V and 2 bases at J, leaving 0 bases unmatched. The germline CDR1 and CDR2 sequences are SGHVS and FQNEAQ. The CDR3 nucleotides are TGTGCCAGCAGCTTAAGGGGGCCTGGAAACACCATATATTTT. It encodes CASSLRGPGNTIYF.

The V and J genes are TRBV29-1 and TRBJ1-4; D is uncertain. The germline CDR1 and CDR2 sequences are SQVTM and ANQGSEA. This CDR3 comprises 13 residues. V was shortened by 4 bases and J by 0 bases, with 6 bases between the two germline ends. CDR3 residues: CSVAVATNEKLFF. CDR3 DNA: TGCAGCGTTGCGGTTGCAACTAATGAAAAACTGTTTTTT.

The chain combines TRBV28 with TRBJ2-1; no firm D call. The CDR3 consists of 16 residues. The V end was cut by 3 bases, the J end by 0 bases, with 12 bases between. Germline assignment: CDR1 MDHEN and CDR2 SYDVKM. CDR3 residues: CASSLRPQSSYNEQFF. CDR3 in DNA: TGTGCCAGCAGTTTGCGACCACAGAGCTCCTACAATGAGCAGTTCTTC. The variable domain in full, with the rest retrieved from reference TRBV28 and TRBJ2-1, is DVKVTQSSRYLVKRTGEKVFLECVQDMDHENMFWYRQDPGLGLRLIYFSYDVKMKEKGDIPEGYSVSREKKERFSLILESASTNQTSMYLCASSLRPQSSYNEQFFGPGTRLTVL.

The chain links TRBV5-1 to TRBJ1-4; 10 bases agree with TRBD1. The CDR3 extends over 15 amino acids. Per germline, CDR1 SGHRS and CDR2 YFSETQ. With 0 bases clipped from V and 7 bases from J, the junction kept 3 bases outside the gene matches. CDR3 bases: TGCGCCAGCAGCTTGGTGGGACAGGGGAGTGAAAAACTGTTTTTT. It codes for CASSLVGQGSEKLFF.

This clone showed up just a few times. The chain is built from TRBV19 and TRBJ1-5; TRBD1 aligns across 10 bases. The germline CDR1 and CDR2 sequences are LNHDA and SQIVND (reference sequence). J lost 3 bases, V lost 2 bases, and 7 bases had no gene match. This CDR3 has 17 residues. The CDR3 sequence: CASSIKGTGVNNQPQHF. The CDR3 DNA follows: TGTGCCAGTAGTATAAAAGGGACAGGGGTGAACAATCAGCCCCAGCATTTT.

The chain links TRBV28 to TRBJ1-1; tentative D call: TRBD1 (5 bases). Trimming removed 5 bases from V and 1 base from J, with 11 bases in between. The germline CDR1 and CDR2 sequences are MDHEN and SYDVKM. The CDR3 runs to 14 residues. CDR3 sequence (DNA): TGTGCCAGCAGTGGGGCCCCGAGGAACACTGAAGCTTTCTTT. Its translation is CASSGAPRNTEAFF.

This chain connects TRBV12-3 or TRBV12-4 to TRBJ1-1, with 9 bases lining up with TRBD1. The CDR3 length is 13 residues. V lost 5 bases to trimming and J lost 5 bases; unmatched junction nucleotides: 3. CDR3 sequence reads: CASSTGGGTEAFF. The DNA for the CDR3 is TGTGCCAGCAGTACAGGGGGCGGGACTGAAGCTTTCTTT.

V is TRBV6-5 and J is TRBJ2-3, with D tentatively TRBD1 (6 bases). Germline-derived CDR1 and CDR2 are MNHEY and SVGAGI. CDR3 length equals 15 residues. V gave up 4 bases and J gave up 0 bases, with 11 bases separating them. This CDR3 reads CASSLGGASTDTQYF. CDR3 coding DNA: TGTGCCAGCAGTTTAGGGGGTGCTAGCACAGATACGCAGTATTTT.

V and J are TRBV19 and TRBJ1-5; TRBD1 matches at 8 bases. The CDR3 spans 15 residues. Per germline, CDR1 LNHDA and CDR2 SQIVND (reference sequence). The trim removed 6 bases at V and 5 bases at J, leaving 9 bases unmatched. CDR3 DNA: TGTGCCAGTAGGATACAGGGGGGTTATGATCAGCCCCAGCATTTT. Encoded protein: CASRIQGGYDQPQHF.

Concerning this clone itself: Other DNA sequences in the same sample also yield this CDR3. J is TRBJ2-1 and V is TRBV5-1; 16 bases match TRBD2. Germline trimming cut 4 bases from V and 7 bases from J; bases unmatched to any gene: 5. The CDR3 runs to 16 residues. Germline CDR1 SGHRS, CDR2 YFSETQ. CDR3 sequence: CASSPGLAGGGNEQFF. In DNA, the CDR3 is TGCGCCAGCAGCCCGGGACTAGCGGGGGGGGGAAATGAGCAGTTCTTC.

This clone was seen more than once but under ten times. This chain uses TRBV7-6 with TRBJ2-7, with D possibly matching TRBD2 (6 bases). V was pared by 5 bases and J by 2 bases, with 10 bases between. CDR1 is SGHVS, CDR2 FNYEAQ, per germline. The CDR3 sequence is 13 residues long. As DNA, the CDR3 is TGTGCCAGCAGCCGGGACTTCACCTACGAGCAGTACTTC. Amino acid sequence: CASSRDFTYEQYF. The full variable domain, in which reference TRBV7-6 and TRBJ2-7 provide the parts outside the CDR3, is GAGVSQSPRYKVTKRGQDVALRCDPISGHVSLYWYRQALGQGPEFLTYFNYEAQQDKSGLPNDRFSAERPEGSISTLTIQRTEQRDSAMYRCASSRDFTYEQYFGPGTRLTVT.

The chain has TRBV5-1 and TRBJ2-2; TRBD2 matches at 8 bases. J lost 0 bases, V lost 4 bases, and 5 bases had no gene match. The CDR3 is made up of 16 amino acids. Looked up from germline, CDR1 is SGHRS and CDR2 is YFSETQ. CDR3 nucleotide sequence: TGCGCCAGCAGCACCGACGGGGGGGCGAACACCGGGGAGCTGTTTTTT. It codes for CASSTDGGANTGELFF. The full variable domain, completed using reference TRBV5-1 and TRBJ2-2, is KAGVTQTPRYLIKTRGQQVTLSCSPISGHRSVSWYQQTPGQGLQFLFEYFSETQRNKGNFPGRFSGRQFSNSRSEMNVSTLELGDSALYLCASSTDGGANTGELFFGEGSRLTVL.

The rearrangement links TRBV10-3 to TRBJ2-7; 10 positions agree with TRBD1. The CDR3 is made up of 14 amino acids. V lost 9 bases to trimming and J lost 1 base; unmatched junction nucleotides: 6. Germline CDR1 and CDR2: ENHRY and SYGVKD. The CDR3: CAISDRGRSYEQYF. In nucleotides, the CDR3 is TGTGCCATTTCCGACAGGGGGCGATCCTACGAGCAGTACTTC.

V is TRBV5-1 and J is TRBJ1-1, with 8 bases fitting TRBD1. The CDR3 is made up of 14 amino acids. V lost 4 bases to trimming and J lost 4 bases; unmatched junction nucleotides: 6. Germline CDR1 reads SGHRS; CDR2 reads YFSETQ. The CDR3 sequence is CASSRDRWSTEAFF. The CDR3 DNA follows: TGCGCCAGCAGCAGGGACAGGTGGAGCACTGAAGCTTTCTTT.

The chain couples TRBV5-5 to TRBJ1-6; 7 nucleotides line up with TRBD1. The CDR3 loop spans 14 amino acids. The germline gives CDR1 SGHKS, CDR2 YYEKEE (reference sequence). The V segment lost 3 bases and the J segment 10 bases; nucleotides outside the gene matches: 7. CDR3 sequence reads: CASSSGTAGSPLHF. For the CDR3, the DNA is TGTGCCAGCAGCTCCGGGACAGCCGGGTCACCCCTCCACTTT.

This chain joins TRBV15 and TRBJ1-1; D is unresolved. V lost 1 base to trimming and J lost 3 bases, with 6 bases between them. CDR3 length: 13 residues. Per germline, CDR1 LNHNV and CDR2 YYDKDF (reference sequence). The CDR3 sequence: CATSRVVYTEAFF. The CDR3 DNA reads as TGTGCCACCAGCAGAGTCGTGTACACTGAAGCTTTCTTT.

The gene calls are TRBV28 and TRBJ1-5; no firm D call. V gave up 6 bases and J gave up 9 bases, with 12 bases separating them. This CDR3 has 12 amino acids. CDR1 and CDR2 from the germline V gene are MDHEN and SYDVKM. The CDR3 DNA follows: TGTGCCAGCAGGAGGGCCTTGGGGCCCCAGCATTTT. It yields the protein CASRRALGPQHF.

V usage is TRBV7-9 and J usage is TRBJ1-1; D unresolved. Trimming removed 2 bases at V and 1 base at J, with 5 bases between. Per germline, CDR1 SEHNR and CDR2 FQNEAQ (reference sequence). This CDR3 spans 13 amino acids. This CDR3 is CASSLPGNTEAFF. The DNA for the CDR3 is TGTGCCAGCAGCTTACCCGGGAACACTGAAGCTTTCTTT. Supplemented by reference TRBV7-9 and TRBJ1-1, the full variable domain reads DTGVSQNPRHKITKRGQNVTFRCDPISEHNRLYWYRQTLGQGPEFLTYFQNEAQLEKSRLLSDRFSAERPKGSFSTLEIQRTEQGDSAMYLCASSLPGNTEAFFGQGTRLTVV.

The CDR3 nucleotides are TGTGCCACCAGTGACCACAGACAGGGAGGAGTAGAAAAACTGTTTTTT. It specifies CATSDHRQGGVEKLFF. The rearrangement joins TRBV24-1 to TRBJ1-4; 7 nucleotides match TRBD1. The germline CDR1 and CDR2 sequences are KGHDR and SFDVKD. This CDR3 has 16 residues. With 4 bases clipped from V and 8 bases from J, the junction kept 12 bases outside the gene matches.

The rearrangement joins TRBV7-3 to TRBJ1-1, with no clear D. V was pared by 2 bases and J by 1 base, with 5 bases between. The CDR3 is 13 residues long. CDR1 is SGHTA, CDR2 FQGTGA, per germline. CDR3 bases: TGTGCCAGCAGCTTATCACAGAACACTGAAGCTTTCTTT. Amino acids: CASSLSQNTEAFF.

The chain joins TRBV7-8 to TRBJ2-1; 10 bases match TRBD2. The CDR3 has 17 residues. V lost 0 bases and J lost 7; bases outside the gene matches: 9. Germline V gives CDR1 SGHVS, CDR2 FQNEAQ. CDR3 sequence (DNA): TGTGCCAGCAGCTTAGCGCCGGCGACTAGCGGGCGGAATGAGCAGTTCTTC. Translating it yields CASSLAPATSGRNEQFF.

This clone is a singleton in its sample. This chain's CDR3 is CASRNRGGRTDTQYF. In DNA, the CDR3 is TGTGCCAGCAGGAACCGGGGGGGGCGCACAGATACGCAGTATTTT. The J gene is TRBJ2-3, the V gene TRBV7-2, with TRBD2 identical over 8 bases. Trimming removed 6 bases from V and 1 base from J; junction bases left unmatched: 6. CDR1 and CDR2 (germline): SGHTA, FQGNSA. CDR3 length: 15 residues.

The J gene is TRBJ2-1, the V gene TRBV2; no clear D gene. The CDR3 is 14 amino acids. Trimming removed 6 bases at V and 11 bases at J, with 20 bases between. Germline V gives CDR1 SNHLY, CDR2 FYNNEI. The CDR3 DNA is TGTGCCAGCAGAGTCAGGTTGGGTTCCCCAAAGCAGTTCTTC. This encodes CASRVRLGSPKQFF.

J is TRBJ1-1 and V is TRBV5-6; tentative D call: TRBD1 (6 bases). The V end lost 3 bases, the J end lost 0 bases, and 12 bases lay between the germline ends. CDR3 length equals 15 residues. Per the germline V gene, CDR1 is SGHDT and CDR2 is YYEEEE. Written as DNA, the CDR3 is TGTGCCAGCAGCTGGACGGGACACATGAACACTGAAGCTTTCTTT. This gives the protein CASSWTGHMNTEAFF.

This sequence joins TRBV5-1 and TRBJ1-5; possibly TRBD1 for D (5 bases). This CDR3 region has 13 residues. Germline V gives CDR1 SGHRS, CDR2 YFSETQ. The V and J ends lost 4 bases and 4 bases respectively, with 9 bases between them. CDR3 nucleotides: TGCGCCAGCAGCGTAGACAGAAATCAGCCCCAGCATTTT. Translation gives CASSVDRNQPQHF. Supplemented by reference TRBV5-1 and TRBJ1-5, the full variable domain reads KAGVTQTPRYLIKTRGQQVTLSCSPISGHRSVSWYQQTPGQGLQFLFEYFSETQRNKGNFPGRFSGRQFSNSRSEMNVSTLELGDSALYLCASSVDRNQPQHFGDGTRLSIL.

The CDR3 sequence is CASSIRGADYGYTF. CDR3 nucleotides: TGTGCCAGTAGTATTCGGGGGGCAGACTATGGCTACACCTTC. The genes are TRBV19 and TRBJ1-2; maybe TRBD1 (6 bases). This CDR3 comprises 14 residues. Trimming shortened V by 3 bases and J by 3 bases, and 11 bases separated the two germline ends. Looked up from germline, CDR1 is LNHDA and CDR2 is SQIVND (reference sequence).

The V gene is TRBV2, the J gene TRBJ1-1, with 7 bases identical to TRBD1. The V gene end was trimmed by 5 bases and the J gene end by 0 bases; junction bases not matched to a gene: 3. Germline V lookup: CDR1 SNHLY, CDR2 FYNNEI. The CDR3 covers 14 residues. DNA for the CDR3: TGTGCCAGCAGTACAGGGGAGGTGAACACTGAAGCTTTCTTT. Its translation: CASSTGEVNTEAFF.

This chain connects TRBV30 to TRBJ2-1; 9 nucleotides match TRBD2. The germline V gene encodes CDR1 GTSNPN and CDR2 SVGIG (reference sequence). The CDR3 is 13 amino acids. The V and J ends lost 4 bases and 15 bases, in that order; junction bases with no gene match: 13. The CDR3 coding sequence is TGTGCCTGGAAAAAGGTTAGCGGGGGCCTTCCGTTCTTC. Translated: CAWKKVSGGLPFF.

A note on this clone: Other DNA sequences in this specimen translate into the identical CDR3. The gene calls are TRBV6-1 and TRBJ1-6; no firm D call. Trimming took off 0 bases at V and 7 bases at J, with 7 bases between the two ends. This CDR3 is built from 14 residues. CDR1 and CDR2 from the germline V gene are MNHNS and SASEGT. CDR3 bases: TGTGCCAGCAGTGAAGCAAACAGAAATTCACCCCTCCACTTT. Translating gives CASSEANRNSPLHF.